The following is a T cell receptor (beta chain) sequence with its context. The data were taken from a study of shared clonotypes between healthy human individuals. Overall study context: There were three CD4 naive, three CD4 memory, two CD8 naive and one CD8 memory plates per donor.

Each subset's genomic DNA was split evenly across several immunoSEQ plates. Repertoires were generated with immunoSEQ multiplex PCR, while TCRdb's copy carries only in-frame clones and drops some. The sample consists of around 560,000 clones, around 96% of them appearing once. Naive CD8 cells, CD45RO-negative and positively selected for CCR7, excluded terminally differentiated effector memory CD45RA+ cells. This CDR3 has 15 amino acids. The V gene's germline CDR1 is MNHEY and CDR2 SVGAGI. V was trimmed by 6 bases and J by 0 bases, leaving 15 bases between them. The source is a woman aged 25 to 45 in good health. Sequenced: naive CD8+ T cells sorted from blood. This chain connects TRBV6-5 to TRBJ2-7; either TRBD1 or TRBD2 may fit D (5 bases each). The CDR3 region is CASSPGPYRSYEQYF. CDR3 DNA: TGTGCCAGCAGCCCGGGGCCCTACCGCTCCTACGAGCAGTACTTC.